Following are 27 T cell receptor beta chains from one sample sequenced in a study of beta chain features in type 1 diabetes. The entirety of the isolated RNA underwent reverse transcription, so expressed TCRB transcripts were sequenced. Repertoires were generated with immunoSEQ multiplex PCR, while TCRdb's copy carries only in-frame clones and drops some. This table has more than 300,000 clones, around 12% appearing once. The sample taken for sequencing was naive CD4+ T cells from blood. The receptors originated from a man aged 18 to 35 in good health.

A few counts support this clone. V and J are TRBV28 and TRBJ2-5, with 7 bases identical to TRBD1. The CDR3 covers 16 residues. The germline gives CDR1 MDHEN, CDR2 SYDVKM. The V segment lost 3 bases and the J segment 1 base; nucleotides outside the gene matches: 8. The CDR3 sequence: CASSFRQGWGQETQYF. The CDR3 nucleotides read TGTGCCAGCAGTTTCCGACAGGGCTGGGGCCAAGAGACCCAGTACTTC.

The rearrangement links TRBV28 to TRBJ1-5; 8 bases align to TRBD1. This CDR3 has 15 amino acids. The ends lost 4 bases at V and 1 base at J; junction bases unmatched: 3. Germline-derived CDR1 and CDR2 are MDHEN and SYDVKM. In DNA, the CDR3 is TGTGCCAGCAGTTCGGACAGGGTCAGCAATCAGCCCCAGCATTTT. Amino acid sequence: CASSSDRVSNQPQHF. The full variable domain, completed using reference TRBV28 and TRBJ1-5, is DVKVTQSSRYLVKRTGEKVFLECVQDMDHENMFWYRQDPGLGLRLIYFSYDVKMKEKGDIPEGYSVSREKKERFSLILESASTNQTSMYLCASSSDRVSNQPQHFGDGTRLSIL.

This clone was seen a few times. V is TRBV11-2 and J is TRBJ2-5, with a weak D call TRBD2 (5 bases). Germline V gene sequence: CDR1 SGHAT, CDR2 FQNNGV. The ends were cut back, 0 bases at V and 4 bases at J, with 12 bases in the middle. This CDR3 comprises 15 residues. The DNA of the CDR3 is TGTGCCAGCAGCTTAGATCTTCTGGGGAGAGAGACCCAGTACTTC. It yields the protein CASSLDLLGRETQYF.

This chain links TRBV6-5 with TRBJ1-2; D unresolved. This CDR3 is built from 13 residues. CDR1 is MNHEY and CDR2 is SVGAGI in the germline V gene. V was shortened by 2 bases and J by 2 bases, with 6 bases between the two germline ends. CDR3 amino acids: CASSYQFNYGYTF. The CDR3 DNA reads as TGTGCCAGCAGTTACCAGTTCAACTATGGCTACACCTTC.

This clone appeared a few times. This chain joins TRBV18 and TRBJ2-1; tentatively, D is TRBD1 (5 bases). The CDR3 length is 14 residues. Deletions cut 0 bases from V and 3 bases from J, with 6 bases between. Germline assignment: CDR1 KGHSH and CDR2 LQKENI. CDR3 amino acids: CASSPPDNYNEQFF. The CDR3 DNA follows: TGTGCCAGCTCACCACCGGACAACTACAATGAGCAGTTCTTC.

This clone was counted between two and nine times. V gene TRBV10-3 combines with J gene TRBJ2-5, with 8 positions matching TRBD1. After removal of 3 bases from V and 1 base from J, the junction contained 4 bases not matched to a gene. In germline, CDR1 is ENHRY, CDR2 SYGVKD. The CDR3 extends over 15 amino acids. The CDR3 bases are TGTGCCATCAGTGATTCAGGACAGGGCCAAGAGACCCAGTACTTC. It is translated as CAISDSGQGQETQYF.

In its sample, this clone was seen a few times. The rearrangement uses TRBV5-1 and TRBJ2-7; 8 positions agree with TRBD2. The CDR3 runs to 14 residues. CDR1 SGHRS and CDR2 YFSETQ come from the germline V gene. V lost 2 bases to trimming and J lost 2 bases; unmatched junction nucleotides: 3. DNA for the CDR3: TGCGCCAGCAGCTTCGTAGCGGGAACCTACGAGCAGTACTTC. It translates to CASSFVAGTYEQYF. Using reference TRBV5-1 and TRBJ2-7 for the parts outside the CDR3, the full variable domain is KAGVTQTPRYLIKTRGQQVTLSCSPISGHRSVSWYQQTPGQGLQFLFEYFSETQRNKGNFPGRFSGRQFSNSRSEMNVSTLELGDSALYLCASSFVAGTYEQYFGPGTRLTVT.

V gene TRBV2 combines with J gene TRBJ2-7; 7 bases match TRBD1. This CDR3 is built from 14 residues. CDR1 is SNHLY and CDR2 is FYNNEI in the germline V gene. Unmatched junction bases numbered 9, after V lost 6 bases and J lost 4 bases. Here the CDR3 DNA reads TGTGCCAGCAGCCCCGGGACAGTGGAATACGAGCAGTACTTC. The encoded protein is CASSPGTVEYEQYF.

This rearrangement joins TRBV5-6 to TRBJ2-3; 13 positions match TRBD2. Trimming cost V 2 bases and J 5 bases; bases outside gene matches: 2. CDR3 size: 15 residues. CDR1 and CDR2 (germline): SGHDT, YYEEEE. The DNA of the CDR3 is TGTGCCAGCAGCTTTGGACTAGCGGGAGTAGATACGCAGTATTTT. This translates into CASSFGLAGVDTQYF.

The CDR3 DNA reads TGTGCCAGCAGACATCAGGGGGTTGGGAATTCACCCCTCCACTTT. Translating it yields CASRHQGVGNSPLHF. The V and J genes are TRBV28 and TRBJ1-6; 7 bases align to TRBD1. This CDR3 has 15 amino acids. The V and J ends lost 6 bases and 7 bases, in that order; junction bases with no gene match: 9. Germline V lookup: CDR1 MDHEN, CDR2 SYDVKM.

This clone was seen only a few times. This rearrangement joins TRBV28 to TRBJ2-3; 12 positions match TRBD2. This CDR3 region has 16 residues. The V segment lost 3 bases and the J segment 5 bases; nucleotides outside the gene matches: 6. Germline loops: CDR1 MDHEN, CDR2 SYDVKM. CDR3 nucleotides: TGTGCCAGCAGTTTCCTAGCGGGGGGGCAAAGAGATACGCAGTATTTT. Encoded protein: CASSFLAGGQRDTQYF.

This clone was detected only a few times. The V and J genes are TRBV27 and TRBJ1-1, with TRBD1 matching over 9 bases. The J segment lost 6 bases and the V segment lost 6 bases, leaving 2 bases of the junction unmatched. The CDR3 consists of 12 residues. Germline CDR1 is MNHEY and CDR2 is SMNVEV (reference sequence). In DNA, the CDR3 is TGTGCCAGCAGACGACAGGGGGCTGAAGCTTTCTTT. Protein product: CASRRQGAEAFF.

This clone was seen a few times. The chain links TRBV7-9 to TRBJ1-6; D perhaps matches TRBD1 (6 bases). CDR1 and CDR2 (germline): SEHNR, FQNEAQ (reference sequence). The CDR3 is made up of 14 amino acids. V was pared by 4 bases and J by 8 bases, with 12 bases between. The CDR3 is CASSSSGGDSPLHF. DNA of the CDR3: TGTGCCAGCAGCTCTAGTGGGGGCGATTCACCCCTCCACTTT.

The chain uses TRBV19 and TRBJ2-1; unclear D gene. V was cut by 3 bases and J by 5 bases, with 8 bases left in between. This CDR3 comprises 13 residues. In germline, CDR1 is LNHDA, CDR2 SQIVND (reference sequence). The CDR3 DNA sequence: TGTGCCAGTAGTATGAACAGAGACAATGAGCAGTTCTTC. Translating it yields CASSMNRDNEQFF.

This clone was detected only a few times. This chain links TRBV18 with TRBJ1-1, with D possibly matching TRBD1 (5 bases). The germline V gene encodes CDR1 KGHSH and CDR2 LQKENI. CDR3 length: 12 amino acids. V gave up 6 bases and J gave up 7 bases, with 12 bases separating them. The CDR3 region has the DNA TGTGCCAGCTCTCTCTTGGACAATGAAGCTTTCTTT. Translated, it gives CASSLLDNEAFF.

This clone has just a few counts. The chain links TRBV19 to TRBJ1-1; tentative D call: TRBD1 (6 bases). Trimming pared 10 bases from V and 3 bases from J, leaving 15 bases between. The CDR3 has 13 residues. Germline assignment: CDR1 LNHDA and CDR2 SQIVND (reference sequence). DNA for the CDR3: TGTGCCACTAAGACCGACAGGCACACTGAAGCTTTCTTT. Its protein is CATKTDRHTEAFF.

The J gene is TRBJ1-2, the V gene TRBV7-8; 9 nucleotides align to TRBD1. Germline CDR1 reads SGHVS; CDR2 reads FQNEAQ. This CDR3 contains 16 residues. Trimming at V came to 5 bases and at J to 8 bases, leaving 15 bases not matched to a gene. In DNA form, the CDR3 reads TGTGCCAGCAGCGCCTCCCGAAGGGGACAGGGACACGGCTACACCTTC. Translating gives CASSASRRGQGHGYTF. Filled out from reference TRBV7-8 and TRBJ1-2, the complete variable domain reads GAGVSQSPRYKVAKRGQDVALRCDPISGHVSLFWYQQALGQGPEFLTYFQNEAQLDKSGLPSDRFFAERPEGSVSTLKIQRTQQEDSAVYLCASSASRRGQGHGYTFGSGTRLTVV.

V is TRBV14 and J is TRBJ1-5, with D perhaps TRBD1 (5 bases). Between the trimmed V and J ends, which lost 0 bases and 6 bases, there was a span of 6 bases. The CDR3 runs to 13 residues. CDR1 and CDR2 (germline): SGHDN, FVKESK. The CDR3 here is CASSQDTGQPQHF. The CDR3 DNA is TGTGCCAGCAGCCAAGATACAGGTCAGCCCCAGCATTTT. Full variable domain (rest looked up from reference TRBV14 and TRBJ1-5): EAGVTQFPSHSVIEKGQTVTLRCDPISGHDNLYWYRRVMGKEIKFLLHFVKESKQDESGMPNNRFLAERTGGTYSTLKVQPAELEDSGVYFCASSQDTGQPQHFGDGTRLSIL.

This clone came up a few times. The V and J genes are TRBV4-1 and TRBJ2-7; no definite D call. The CDR3 runs 15 residues. Germline V CDR1 and CDR2: MGHRA, YSYEKL. Trimming stripped 0 bases from V and 3 bases from J, with 12 bases between. The DNA of the CDR3 is TGCGCCAGCAGCCAAGACTTGCCCAGGTTCTACGAGCAGTACTTC. It is translated as CASSQDLPRFYEQYF.

This clone was counted only a few times. The V and J genes are TRBV6-4 and TRBJ1-1; a weak D match, TRBD1 (5 bases). V lost 6 bases, J lost 0 bases, and 11 bases lay in between. The CDR3 covers 14 residues. Germline V gene sequence: CDR1 MRHNA, CDR2 SNTAGT. CDR3 region: CASRRQKLNTEAFF. The CDR3 DNA reads TGTGCCAGCAGGAGACAGAAATTGAACACTGAAGCTTTCTTT.

This clone was seen a handful of times. The chain is built from TRBV30 and TRBJ2-7; 11 bases fit TRBD2. The V gene end was trimmed by 7 bases and the J gene end by 2 bases; junction bases not matched to a gene: 4. The CDR3 is 13 amino acids. Germline V gives CDR1 GTSNPN, CDR2 SVGIG (reference sequence). The CDR3 DNA follows: TGTGCCTCCGAGACTAGCGGGGCCTACGAGCAGTACTTC. The encoded protein is CASETSGAYEQYF.

V usage is TRBV7-2 and J usage is TRBJ2-1; D gene unclear. CDR1 is SGHTA, CDR2 FQGNSA, per germline. CDR3 length: 14 amino acids. With 2 bases removed from V and 6 bases from J, the gap between germline ends came to 11 bases. The CDR3 sequence: CASSLLQVLNEQFF. The CDR3 DNA reads TGTGCCAGCAGCTTATTGCAGGTGCTCAATGAGCAGTTCTTC.

This clone appeared a few times. The genes are TRBV7-8 and TRBJ2-2; 7 bases are shared with TRBD1. The CDR3 runs to 15 residues. V dropped 5 bases and J dropped 0; count of bases not matched to a gene: 3. Per germline, CDR1 SGHVS and CDR2 FQNEAQ. The DNA for the CDR3 is TGTGCCAGCAGCCTCGGGACAGCGAACACCGGGGAGCTGTTTTTT. Translated, it gives CASSLGTANTGELFF.

This clone was observed a handful of times. The chain uses TRBV4-1 and TRBJ2-7, with 15 bases matching TRBD2. With 0 bases clipped from V and 4 bases from J, the junction kept 4 bases outside the gene matches. Germline V gene sequence: CDR1 MGHRA, CDR2 YSYEKL. The CDR3 spans 17 residues. CDR3 coding DNA: TGCGCCAGCAGCCAAGAATTTGGGACTAGCGGGAGGTACGAGCAGTACTTC. Its protein is CASSQEFGTSGRYEQYF.

Worth noting for this clone: Distinct nucleotide sequences in the sample also encode this CDR3. The chain combines TRBV5-4 with TRBJ2-2; maybe TRBD1 (6 bases). CDR1 and CDR2 (germline): SGHNT, YYREEE (reference sequence). V was trimmed by 0 bases and J by 3 bases, leaving 9 bases between them. The CDR3 is 15 residues long. The CDR3 coding sequence is TGTGCCAGCAGCTTGGCAGGGGTGTACACCGGGGAGCTGTTTTTT. This encodes CASSLAGVYTGELFF.

This clone was picked up a small number of times. This chain joins TRBV6-1 and TRBJ2-3, with D uncertain. Trimming pared 1 base from V and 4 bases from J, leaving 9 bases between. Germline V lookup: CDR1 MNHNS, CDR2 SASEGT. This CDR3 region has 14 residues. CDR3 region: CASSEVEWADTQYF. The CDR3 coding sequence is TGTGCCAGCAGTGAAGTGGAGTGGGCAGATACGCAGTATTTT.

This clone was found a few times. The chain joins TRBV18 to TRBJ2-1; a weak D match, TRBD2 (6 bases). This CDR3 is 16 amino acids long. In germline, CDR1 is KGHSH, CDR2 LQKENI. With 2 bases removed from V and 6 bases from J, the gap between germline ends came to 17 bases. The chain's CDR3 is CASSPNRPAGINEQFF. CDR3 nucleotide sequence: TGTGCCAGCTCACCAAACAGACCGGCGGGGATCAATGAGCAGTTCTTC.